The 29 T cell receptor beta chains in this list originate from one sample, sequenced in a study of pediatric ulcerative colitis (dated by TCRdb to about 2019). One to two pinch biopsies were taken from the rectum for research during colonoscopy. Receptor amplification or capture employed the immunoSEQ multiplex PCR assay. TCRdb mirrors the immuneACCESS table, restricted to in-frame sequences. Some clones are absent from its copies; in checked studies, under half trace to an unresolved V gene, and the reason for the others is unknown. The sample has around 12,000 clones on record, 60% to 80% of them singletons. Around 4.3% of the sample goes to the ten largest clones. The source material was gut tissue. These receptors all stem from a boy under 18 who was a control in a study of pediatric ulcerative colitis.

This sequence joins TRBV5-6 and TRBJ1-3; D gene uncertain. Germline CDR1 is SGHDT and CDR2 is YYEEEE. There are 14 residues in the CDR3. Between the trimmed V and J ends, which lost 7 bases and 5 bases, there was a span of 16 bases. This chain's CDR3 is CASSYRFPRNTIYF. Written as DNA, the CDR3 is TGTGCCAGCTCCTACCGGTTCCCAAGAAACACCATATATTTT.

The genes are TRBV11-3 and TRBJ2-5; perhaps TRBD2 as D (6 bases). Germline V gene sequence: CDR1 SGHNT, CDR2 YENEEA. Trimming cost V 0 bases and J 3 bases, with 8 bases left between them. The CDR3 consists of 14 residues. The CDR3 protein is CASSLERTKETQYF. For the CDR3, the DNA is TGTGCCAGCAGCTTAGAGAGGACTAAAGAGACCCAGTACTTC.

The table lists this clone with a few counts. V and J are TRBV6-1 and TRBJ2-5; TRBD1 aligns across 8 bases. Germline V lookup: CDR1 MNHNS, CDR2 SASEGT. This CDR3 region has 13 residues. With V trimmed by 10 bases and J by 1 base, 5 bases remained unmatched. CDR3 in DNA: TGTGCCATTCGCACAGGGGGCCAAGAGACCCAGTACTTC. As protein: CAIRTGGQETQYF.

The chain combines TRBV27 with TRBJ2-5; D is perhaps TRBD1 (5 bases). Germline V gene lookup returns CDR1 MNHEY and CDR2 SMNVEV (reference sequence). With 5 bases removed from V and 5 bases from J, the gap between germline ends came to 21 bases. The CDR3 covers 16 residues. CDR3 DNA sequence: TGTGCCAGCAGTCTCCGGGTGGACACCCCAGGGGAGACCCAGTACTTC. Residues: CASSLRVDTPGETQYF.

The gene calls are TRBV2 and TRBJ1-5; D remains ambiguous. The CDR3 length is 15 residues. CDR1 is SNHLY, CDR2 FYNNEI, per germline. The V gene lost 0 bases and the J gene lost 4 bases, with 10 bases spanning the gap. CDR3 amino acids: CASSEAWGKNQPQHF. As DNA, the CDR3 is TGTGCCAGCAGTGAAGCGTGGGGAAAGAATCAGCCCCAGCATTTT.

V gene TRBV11-3 combines with J gene TRBJ2-5, with TRBD2 matching over 8 bases. The J segment lost 7 bases and the V segment lost 4 bases, leaving 11 bases of the junction unmatched. The CDR3 is 15 residues long. Germline CDR1 is SGHNT and CDR2 is YENEEA. CDR3 nucleotide sequence: TGTGCCAGCAGCTCGGGGACTAGGGGGACGAGGACCCAGTACTTC. Its protein is CASSSGTRGTRTQYF.

The chain combines TRBV5-1 with TRBJ2-5; a weak D match, TRBD2 (6 bases). Trimming removed 4 bases from V and 5 bases from J, with 12 bases in between. The CDR3 covers 13 residues. CDR1 is SGHRS and CDR2 is YFSETQ in the germline V gene. The chain's CDR3 is CASSIRERETQYF. CDR3 nucleotides: TGCGCCAGCAGCATACGGGAGAGGGAGACCCAGTACTTC.

The rearrangement links TRBV30 to TRBJ1-1; 8 bases are a match to TRBD1. The CDR3 contains 14 residues. Germline V gives CDR1 GTSNPN, CDR2 SVGIG (reference sequence). V was clipped by 2 bases and J by 7 bases; unmatched bases: 9. CDR3 protein: CAWSFDRGRSEAFF. CDR3 in DNA: TGTGCCTGGAGTTTCGACAGGGGACGAAGTGAAGCTTTCTTT.

Here the CDR3 reads CASSYAGGLFF. The CDR3 DNA sequence: TGTGCCAGCAGTTACGCGGGGGGACTGTTTTTT. The gene calls are TRBV28 and TRBJ1-4, with a weak D call TRBD1 (5 bases). Germline CDR1 MDHEN, CDR2 SYDVKM. The CDR3 is 11 amino acids. Trimming pared 4 bases from V and 13 bases from J, leaving 10 bases between.

A few counts support this clone. The chain links TRBV12-5 to TRBJ2-5; D is possibly TRBD2 (5 bases). The V and J ends lost 3 bases and 5 bases respectively, with 16 bases between them. CDR1 is LGHNT and CDR2 is FRNRAP in the germline V gene. CDR3 length: 15 residues. CDR3 bases: TGTGCTAGTGGTTTTACCGGCCGCGGCGGGGAGACCCAGTACTTC. It is translated as CASGFTGRGGETQYF.

This clone was seen a handful of times. The chain uses TRBV2 and TRBJ2-5, with 11 bases aligning to TRBD2. CDR1 SNHLY and CDR2 FYNNEI come from the germline V gene. There are 14 residues in the CDR3. With V trimmed by 11 bases and J by 4 bases, 9 bases remained unmatched. CDR3 amino acids: CASSRLAGLETQYF. The CDR3 DNA sequence: TGTGCCTCCTCTCGACTAGCGGGACTAGAGACCCAGTACTTC.

CDR3 region: CASILRTSGRYEQYF. The CDR3 DNA follows: TGCGCCAGCATTCTACGGACTAGCGGGAGGTACGAGCAGTACTTC. The rearrangement links TRBV23-1 to TRBJ2-7, with 14 bases that match TRBD2. TRBV23-1 is an ORF; its function is uncertain. With 7 bases clipped from V and 4 bases from J, the junction kept 6 bases outside the gene matches. The CDR3 runs to 15 residues.

This rearrangement joins TRBV11-2 to TRBJ1-1, with 7 positions matching TRBD1. This CDR3 comprises 15 residues. Germline V gene lookup returns CDR1 SGHAT and CDR2 FQNNGV. V lost 7 bases and J lost 2; bases outside the gene matches: 10. CDR3 nucleotide sequence: TGTGCCAGCACCTTCAACAGGGGCCGCAACACTGAAGCTTTCTTT. Translation: CASTFNRGRNTEAFF.

This clone has a handful of counts. J is TRBJ2-5 and V is TRBV30, with a possible D match to TRBD2 (5 bases). Germline assignment: CDR1 GTSNPN and CDR2 SVGIG (reference sequence). CDR3 size: 14 residues. V lost 0 bases and J lost 7, with 15 bases in between. CDR3 bases: TGTGCCTGGAGTGTGTCAGGCCCAAGCGGGACCCAGTACTTC. Translated: CAWSVSGPSGTQYF.

This chain connects TRBV4-1 to TRBJ2-3, with TRBD2 matching over 8 bases. The germline V gene has CDR1 MGHRA and CDR2 YSYEKL. The V and J ends lost 3 bases and 5 bases, in that order; junction bases with no gene match: 19. The CDR3 length is 19 residues. The CDR3 bases are TGCGCCAGCAGCCAGCTCACCGGAACTACAGCGGGAGTGGGAGATACGCAGTATTTT. It specifies CASSQLTGTTAGVGDTQYF.

The V and J genes are TRBV5-4 and TRBJ2-2, with D perhaps matching TRBD2 (7 bases). The length of the CDR3 is 17 residues. Germline V CDR1 and CDR2: SGHNT, YYREEE (reference sequence). V lost 4 bases to trimming and J lost 2 bases, with 18 bases between them. As DNA, the CDR3 is TGTGCCAGCAGCCCTCCGGGGGCGGGAGATAACACCGGGGAGCTGTTTTTT. This translates into CASSPPGAGDNTGELFF.

Worth noting for this clone: Its ends do not fully match the called genes, so a read error is possible. The J gene is TRBJ2-7, the V gene TRBV5-1, with D possibly being TRBD1 (5 bases). Germline-derived CDR1 and CDR2 are SGHRS and YFSETQ. The CDR3 totals 15 residues. The CDR3 DNA reads as TGCGTCAGCAGCTTGTCTGGACATTTGGCCTACGAGCAGTACTTC. Translating it yields CVSSLSGHLAYEQYF.

Only a few counts were recorded for this clone. V usage is TRBV5-4 and J usage is TRBJ2-5, with 14 bases that match TRBD2. Germline V gene lookup returns CDR1 SGHNT and CDR2 YYREEE (reference sequence). The CDR3 runs 15 residues. Germline trimming cut 3 bases from V and 3 bases from J; bases unmatched to any gene: 1. The CDR3 here is CASSSGLAGEETQYF. Written as DNA, the CDR3 is TGTGCCAGCAGCTCGGGACTAGCGGGGGAAGAGACCCAGTACTTC.

About this clone itself: The identical CDR3 is also encoded by other nucleotide sequences in the sample. The chain couples TRBV7-2 to TRBJ1-2; unclear D gene. Trimming shortened V by 0 bases and J by 8 bases, and 10 bases separated the two germline ends. CDR1 and CDR2 from the germline V gene are SGHTA and FQGNSA. The CDR3 has 13 residues. CDR3: CASSLAGSGGYTF. The CDR3 DNA reads as TGTGCCAGCAGCTTAGCAGGGTCGGGCGGCTACACCTTC.

About this clone itself: Germline is not matched at one junction end, which may reflect a read error. V gene TRBV7-7 combines with J gene TRBJ2-5, with TRBD2 as a possible D gene (5 bases). CDR1 and CDR2 from the germline V gene are SSHAT and FNYEAQ (reference sequence). This CDR3 spans 13 amino acids. The CDR3 protein is CASSPRGWETQYF. The CDR3 nucleotides are TGTGCTAGCAGCCCCCGCGGGTGGGAGACCCAGTACTTC.

J is TRBJ2-5 and V is TRBV7-6, with a possible D match to TRBD2 (7 bases). The CDR3 is made up of 19 amino acids. Per the germline V gene, CDR1 is SGHVS and CDR2 is FNYEAQ. The V gene lost 0 bases and the J gene lost 2 bases, with 22 bases spanning the gap. This chain's CDR3 is CASSLASPRRGLTQETQYF. Written as DNA, the CDR3 is TGTGCCAGCAGCTTAGCCAGTCCCCGCAGGGGACTAACGCAAGAGACCCAGTACTTC.

The chain recombines TRBV25-1 with TRBJ1-4; D gene unclear. From germline, CDR1 is MGHDK and CDR2 SYGVNS. With 8 bases removed from V and 4 bases from J, the gap between germline ends came to 11 bases. This CDR3 is 13 amino acids long. CDR3 in DNA: TGTGCCAGCCGACGTCAGATTAATGAAAAACTGTTTTTT. It specifies CASRRQINEKLFF.

This clone is medium-sized within its sample. CDR3 in amino acids: CASSPETGYTF. Written as DNA, the CDR3 is TGTGCCAGCAGTCCGGAGACAGGCTACACCTTC. The chain recombines TRBV27 with TRBJ1-2; unclear D gene. Germline assignment: CDR1 MNHEY and CDR2 SMNVEV (reference sequence). The CDR3 runs 11 residues. V dropped 5 bases and J dropped 8 bases, with 9 bases sitting between them.

This clone has a single count. The gene calls are TRBV7-8 and TRBJ1-2, with D hard to call. The length of the CDR3 is 18 residues. V gave up 1 base and J gave up 0 bases, with 18 bases separating them. CDR1 and CDR2 (germline): SGHVS, FQNEAQ. CDR3 sequence reads: CASSLEGARGWTNYGYTF. The CDR3 nucleotides are TGTGCCAGCAGCTTAGAGGGCGCGCGCGGATGGACTAACTATGGCTACACCTTC.

CDR3 region: CATTDRVGGNEKLFF. CDR3 DNA: TGTGCCACCACCGACAGGGTTGGGGGTAATGAAAAACTGTTTTTT. The genes are TRBV15 and TRBJ1-4; the match to TRBD1 covers 7 bases. After removal of 7 bases from V and 4 bases from J, the junction contained 9 bases not matched to a gene. CDR3 length equals 15 residues. Germline V lookup: CDR1 LNHNV, CDR2 YYDKDF (reference sequence).

The rearrangement uses TRBV6-4 and TRBJ2-2; D not certain. Germline assignment: CDR1 MRHNA and CDR2 SNTAGT. V lost 7 bases and J 3 bases, leaving 9 bases between the germline ends. This CDR3 region has 13 residues. In DNA form, the CDR3 reads TGTGCCAGCACCCACCCGTACACCGGGGAGCTGTTTTTT. It codes for CASTHPYTGELFF.

This chain joins TRBV5-1 and TRBJ1-1; no definite D call. The germline V gene has CDR1 SGHRS and CDR2 YFSETQ. The CDR3 loop spans 14 amino acids. V lost 4 bases and J lost 2, with 12 bases in between. CDR3 DNA: TGCGCCAGCAGCCGCCAGGTAACCAACACTGAAGCTTTCTTT. Residues: CASSRQVTNTEAFF.

The DNA of the CDR3 is TGTGCCAGTAGTATTCGGACAGGGGTGAGTCTGAACACTGAAGCTTTCTTT. It translates to CASSIRTGVSLNTEAFF. The chain combines TRBV19 with TRBJ1-1; 9 positions match TRBD1. The CDR3 length is 17 residues. Germline CDR1 is LNHDA and CDR2 is SQIVND (reference sequence). With 3 bases clipped from V and 0 bases from J, the junction kept 8 bases outside the gene matches.

The genes are TRBV30 and TRBJ2-3, with 7 bases matching TRBD2. The CDR3 totals 15 residues. Trimming removed 1 base from V and 0 bases from J; junction bases left unmatched: 4. CDR1 is GTSNPN, CDR2 SVGIG, per germline (reference sequence). CDR3 nucleotides: TGTGCCTGGAGTGAGAGCGGGATCAGCACAGATACGCAGTATTTT. Encoded protein: CAWSESGISTDTQYF.